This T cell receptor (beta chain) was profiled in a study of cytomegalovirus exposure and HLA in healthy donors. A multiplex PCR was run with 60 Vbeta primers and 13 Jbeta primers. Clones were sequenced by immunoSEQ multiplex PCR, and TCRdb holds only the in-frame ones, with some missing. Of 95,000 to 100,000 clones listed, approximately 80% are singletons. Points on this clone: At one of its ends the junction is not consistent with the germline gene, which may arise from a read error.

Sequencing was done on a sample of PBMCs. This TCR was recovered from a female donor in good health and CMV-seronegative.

CDR3 sequence (DNA): TGTGCCAGCAGGGGACTAGCGAACGCCGGGGAGCTGTTTTTT. This sequence encodes CASRGLANAGELFF. This chain links TRBV7-2 with TRBJ2-2, with TRBD2 identical over 10 bases. Per germline, CDR1 SGHTA and CDR2 FQGNSA. The CDR3 is 14 amino acids.